The T cell receptor beta chain described here comes from a study of CD8+CD57+ T cells in acquired aplastic anemia. Overall study: Mean yield of DNA from sorted CD4+ and CD8+ cells was 2.5 to 4 ug.

Researchers used genomic DNA as the template to profile TCR beta VDJ and CDR3. Using its own MiXCR run on the reads, TCRdb lists one record per CDR3 protein. The sample lists hundreds of thousands of distinct CDR3 sequences, around a third occurring once. V lost 3 bases to trimming and J lost 0 bases, with 5 bases between them. This CDR3 contains 13 residues. Looked up from germline, CDR1 is SEHNR and CDR2 is FQNEAQ (reference sequence). This clonotype was picked up many times. What it binds is not known. Patients picked for sequencing had shown CD8+CD57+ cell expansion detected by flow cytometry. Patients had received no therapy at the time of blood sampling. Findings and limits, study-wide: Patients did not significantly differ from controls in CD8+ Simpson's diversity.

Sequenced material: sorted CD4+, CD8+, or CD8+CD57+ T cells (not recorded which) from PBMCs. J is TRBJ1-2 and V is TRBV7-9, with D unclear. This TCR was recovered from a human donor with aplastic anemia. CDR3 loop: CASSLEANYGYTF. The DNA for the CDR3 is TGTGCCAGCAGCTTGGAGGCTAACTATGGCTACACCTTC.